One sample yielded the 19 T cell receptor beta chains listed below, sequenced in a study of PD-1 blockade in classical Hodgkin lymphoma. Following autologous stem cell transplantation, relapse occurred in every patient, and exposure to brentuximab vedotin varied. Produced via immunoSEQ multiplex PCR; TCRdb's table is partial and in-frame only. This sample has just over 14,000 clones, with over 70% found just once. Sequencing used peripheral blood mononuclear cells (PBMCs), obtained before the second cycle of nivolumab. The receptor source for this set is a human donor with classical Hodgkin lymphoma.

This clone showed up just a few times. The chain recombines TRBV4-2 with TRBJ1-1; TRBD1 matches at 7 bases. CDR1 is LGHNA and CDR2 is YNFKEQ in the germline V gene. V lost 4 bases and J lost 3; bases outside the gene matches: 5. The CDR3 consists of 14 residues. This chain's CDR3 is CASSPTTGDTEAFF. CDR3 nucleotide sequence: TGTGCCAGCAGCCCAACCACAGGGGACACTGAAGCTTTCTTT.

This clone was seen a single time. In nucleotides, the CDR3 is TGTGCCAGCAGTCTCGGGATGGGCGCAGATACGCAGTATTTT. As protein: CASSLGMGADTQYF. The gene calls are TRBV28 and TRBJ2-3, with a tentative D call TRBD2 (5 bases). Germline values: CDR1 MDHEN, CDR2 SYDVKM. The CDR3 runs 14 residues. V gave up 5 bases and J gave up 4 bases, with 13 bases separating them.

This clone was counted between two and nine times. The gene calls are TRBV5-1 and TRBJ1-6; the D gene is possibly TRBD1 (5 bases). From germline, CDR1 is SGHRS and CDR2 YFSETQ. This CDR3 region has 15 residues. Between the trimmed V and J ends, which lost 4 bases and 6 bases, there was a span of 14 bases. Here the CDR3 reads CASSPTGTGNSPLHF. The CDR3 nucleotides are TGCGCCAGCAGCCCTACAGGTACTGGTAATTCACCCCTCCACTTT. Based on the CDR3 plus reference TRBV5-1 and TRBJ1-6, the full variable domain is KAGVTQTPRYLIKTRGQQVTLSCSPISGHRSVSWYQQTPGQGLQFLFEYFSETQRNKGNFPGRFSGRQFSNSRSEMNVSTLELGDSALYLCASSPTGTGNSPLHFGNGTRLTVT.

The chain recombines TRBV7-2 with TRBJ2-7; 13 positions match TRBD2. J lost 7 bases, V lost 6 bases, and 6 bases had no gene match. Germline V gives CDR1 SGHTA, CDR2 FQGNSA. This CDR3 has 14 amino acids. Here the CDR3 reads CASRGTSGALEQYF. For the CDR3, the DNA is TGTGCCAGCAGAGGGACTAGCGGGGCGTTAGAGCAGTACTTC.

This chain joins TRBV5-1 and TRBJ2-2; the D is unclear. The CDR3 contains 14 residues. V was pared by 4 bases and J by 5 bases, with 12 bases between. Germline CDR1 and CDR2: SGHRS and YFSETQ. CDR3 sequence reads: CASSRSELTGELFF. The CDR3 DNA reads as TGCGCCAGCAGCAGAAGTGAGTTAACCGGGGAGCTGTTTTTT.

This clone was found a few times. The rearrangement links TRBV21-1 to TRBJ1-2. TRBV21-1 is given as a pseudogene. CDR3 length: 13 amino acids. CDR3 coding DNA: TGTGCCAGCAGCAACCTGGGGTACGTTGGCTACACCTTC. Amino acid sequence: CASSNLGYVGYTF.

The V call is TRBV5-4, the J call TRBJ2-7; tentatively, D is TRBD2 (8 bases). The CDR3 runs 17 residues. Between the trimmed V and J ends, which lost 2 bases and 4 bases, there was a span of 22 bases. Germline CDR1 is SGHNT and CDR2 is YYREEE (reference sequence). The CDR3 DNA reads TGTGCCAGCAGCTTATACGGGAGGGGACAGTCAAATTACGAGCAGTACTTC. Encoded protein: CASSLYGRGQSNYEQYF.

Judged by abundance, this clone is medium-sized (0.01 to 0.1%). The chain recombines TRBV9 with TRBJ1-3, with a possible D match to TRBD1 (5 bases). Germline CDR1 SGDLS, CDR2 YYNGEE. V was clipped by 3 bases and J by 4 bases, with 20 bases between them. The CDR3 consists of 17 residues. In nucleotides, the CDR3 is TGTGCCAGCAGCGGGGACCCCCGGGAGGGAGAGGGAAACACCATATATTTT. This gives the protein CASSGDPREGEGNTIYF.

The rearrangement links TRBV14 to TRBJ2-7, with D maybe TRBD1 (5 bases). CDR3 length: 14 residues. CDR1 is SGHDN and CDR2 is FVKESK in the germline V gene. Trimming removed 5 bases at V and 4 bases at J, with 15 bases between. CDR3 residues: CASSDRTIGYEQYF. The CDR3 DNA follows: TGTGCCAGCAGCGATAGGACAATTGGTTACGAGCAGTACTTC.

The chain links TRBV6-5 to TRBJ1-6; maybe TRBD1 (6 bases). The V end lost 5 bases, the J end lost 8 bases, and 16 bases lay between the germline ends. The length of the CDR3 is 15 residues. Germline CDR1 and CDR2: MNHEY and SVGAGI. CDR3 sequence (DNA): TGTGCCAGCAGTCCCCTAGGGGGTGAGGATTCACCCCTCCACTTT. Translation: CASSPLGGEDSPLHF.

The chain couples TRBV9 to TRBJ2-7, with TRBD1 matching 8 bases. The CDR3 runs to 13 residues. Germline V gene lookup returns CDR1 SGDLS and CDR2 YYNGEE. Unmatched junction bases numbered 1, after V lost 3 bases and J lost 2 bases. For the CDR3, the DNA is TGTGCCAGCAGCGCACAGGGGGCCTACGAGCAGTACTTC. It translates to CASSAQGAYEQYF.

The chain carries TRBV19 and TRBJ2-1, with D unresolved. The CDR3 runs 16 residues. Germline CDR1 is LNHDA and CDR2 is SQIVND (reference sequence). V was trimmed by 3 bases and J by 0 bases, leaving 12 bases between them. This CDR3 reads CASSISRPISYNEQFF. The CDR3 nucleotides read TGTGCCAGTAGTATTTCCCGACCGATCTCCTACAATGAGCAGTTCTTC. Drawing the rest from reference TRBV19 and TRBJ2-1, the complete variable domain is DGGITQSPKYLFRKEGQNVTLSCEQNLNHDAMYWYRQDPGQGLRLIYYSQIVNDFQKGDIAEGYSVSREKKESFPLTVTSAQKNPTAFYLCASSISRPISYNEQFFGPGTRLTVL.

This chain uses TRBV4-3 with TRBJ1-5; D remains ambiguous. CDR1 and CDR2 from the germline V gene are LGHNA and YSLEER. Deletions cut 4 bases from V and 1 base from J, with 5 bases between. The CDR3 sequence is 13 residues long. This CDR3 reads CASSPDSNQPQHF. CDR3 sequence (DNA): TGCGCCAGCAGCCCTGACAGCAATCAGCCCCAGCATTTT.

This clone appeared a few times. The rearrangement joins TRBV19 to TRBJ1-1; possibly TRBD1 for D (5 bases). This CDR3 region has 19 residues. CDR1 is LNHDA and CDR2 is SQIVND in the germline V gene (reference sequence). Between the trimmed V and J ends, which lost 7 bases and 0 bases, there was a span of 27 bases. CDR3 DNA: TGTGCCAGTATCCCCCGGGACTACCGATCCCCGTCAATGAACACTGAAGCTTTCTTT. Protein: CASIPRDYRSPSMNTEAFF.

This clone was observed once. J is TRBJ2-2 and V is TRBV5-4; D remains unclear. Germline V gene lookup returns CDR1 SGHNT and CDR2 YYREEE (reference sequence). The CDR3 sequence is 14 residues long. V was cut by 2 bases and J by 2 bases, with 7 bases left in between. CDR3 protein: CASSFLSNTGELFF. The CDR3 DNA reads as TGTGCCAGCAGCTTTCTCTCTAACACCGGGGAGCTGTTTTTT. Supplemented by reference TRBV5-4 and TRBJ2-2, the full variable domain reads ETGVTQSPTHLIKTRGQQVTLRCSSQSGHNTVSWYQQALGQGPQFIFQYYREEENGRGNFPPRFSGLQFPNYSSELNVNALELDDSALYLCASSFLSNTGELFFGEGSRLTVL.

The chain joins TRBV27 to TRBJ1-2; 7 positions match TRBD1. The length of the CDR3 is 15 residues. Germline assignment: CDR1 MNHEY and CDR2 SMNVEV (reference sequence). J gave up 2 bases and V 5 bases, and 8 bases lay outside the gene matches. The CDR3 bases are TGTGCCAGCAGTAAGTGGACAGGCGACAACTATGGCTACACCTTC. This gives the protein CASSKWTGDNYGYTF.

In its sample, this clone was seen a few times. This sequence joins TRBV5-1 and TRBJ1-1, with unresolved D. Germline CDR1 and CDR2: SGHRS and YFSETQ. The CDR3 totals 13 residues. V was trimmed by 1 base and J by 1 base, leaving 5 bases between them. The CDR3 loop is CASSLSRNTEAFF. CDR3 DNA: TGCGCCAGCAGCTTGTCAAGGAACACTGAAGCTTTCTTT.

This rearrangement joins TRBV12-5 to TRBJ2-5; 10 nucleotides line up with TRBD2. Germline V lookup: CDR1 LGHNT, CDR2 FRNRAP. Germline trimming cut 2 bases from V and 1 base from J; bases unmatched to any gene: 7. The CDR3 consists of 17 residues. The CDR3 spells CASGLSLAGARQETQYF. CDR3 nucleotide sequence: TGTGCTAGTGGTTTGAGTCTAGCGGGGGCCCGCCAAGAGACCCAGTACTTC.

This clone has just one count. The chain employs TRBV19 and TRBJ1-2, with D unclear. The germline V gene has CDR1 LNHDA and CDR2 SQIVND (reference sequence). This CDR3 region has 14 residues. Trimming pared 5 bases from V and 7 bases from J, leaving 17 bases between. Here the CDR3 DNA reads TGTGCCAGTAGTCAAAGACCGGTCCGTTCTGGCTACACCTTC. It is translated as CASSQRPVRSGYTF.